This T cell receptor beta chain was sequenced during a study of vaccination and CD4 T cells after COVID-19. Background on the study: Cells were stimulated with overlapping spike peptides from SARS-CoV-2, HCoV-NL63, HCoV-OC43 and HCoV-229E.

This clonotype came up a few times. Its antigen is unidentified. As for treatment: roughly 11-day PBMC culture with coronavirus spike peptide pools or control peptides (ViraFEST assay). Researchers reported culturing 2 million or so PBMCs per well with approximately 10 IU/ml IL-2 and about 9.2 ug/ml peptide pools. Sequencing of cultured CD4+ T cell DNA used the Oncomine TCR Beta short-read assay. Genomic DNA was isolated from cultured CD4+ T cells. One entry per CDR3 protein results from TCRdb running MiXCR on the PCR reads. The data hold about 4,100 distinct CDR3 sequences, with less than 20% observed a single time. This clonotype was sampled from a human donor who had recovered from COVID-19. What was sequenced was CD4+ T cells from blood, cultured in vitro.

Here the CDR3 DNA reads TGTGCCAGCAGATCGACAGGGGACTACGAGCAGTACTTC. This translates into CASRSTGDYEQYF. The chain has TRBV6-2 or TRBV6-3 and TRBJ2-7, with 8 bases matching TRBD1. V was clipped by 6 bases and J by 3 bases; unmatched bases: 4. Germline loops: CDR1 MNHEY, CDR2 SVGEGT. CDR3 length: 13 amino acids.